This T cell receptor (beta chain) comes out of a study of T cell changes during pregnancy in multiple sclerosis. V lost 5 bases and J lost 4; bases outside the gene matches: 11. The CDR3 totals 17 residues. Germline V gives CDR1 SGHTA, CDR2 FQGNSA. TCRdb's copy holds only in-frame clones and misses some; the assay was immunoSEQ multiplex PCR. The profile shows 25,000 or so clones, approximately 90% of them singletons. The source is a female donor with multiple sclerosis, enrolled in a pregnancy study. The material was CD8+ T cells from peripheral blood mononuclear cells, obtained before pregnancy. The chain recombines TRBV7-2 with TRBJ2-1, with 10 bases aligning to TRBD2. The CDR3 spells CASSGDYKREGYNEQFF. As DNA, the CDR3 is TGTGCCAGCAGCGGCGACTACAAGCGGGAGGGTTACAATGAGCAGTTCTTC.